Following are 23 T cell receptor beta chains from one sample sequenced in a study of T cells in localized non-small cell lung cancer. Libraries were prepared by immunoSEQ multiplex PCR; TCRdb keeps only in-frame clonotypes and omits some of them. The table lists about 1,100 clones, 35% to 45% of them singletons. The sequences come from normal lung tissue next to the tumor, collected before any cancer treatment. The receptors derive from a man aged 35-75 years with stage III lung adenocarcinoma.

This clone showed up just a few times. One junction end does not reproduce the germline sequence, and a read error may be involved. V gene TRBV6-8 combines with J gene TRBJ1-1; D is perhaps TRBD1 (5 bases). CDR1 and CDR2 (germline): MNHGY, SAAAGT. The CDR3 contains 15 residues. The CDR3 DNA reads TGTGCCACCCTCCCCAGGGCTGGAGTGAACACTGAAGTTTTCTTT. It is translated as CATLPRAGVNTEVFF.

The chain recombines TRBV7-1 with TRBJ1-2, with 7 bases fitting TRBD1. TRBV7-1 is labeled an ORF, and its function is uncertain. The CDR3 extends over 15 amino acids. V was clipped by 6 bases and J by 4 bases; unmatched bases: 11. For the CDR3, the DNA is TGTGCCAGCAGTTCGGAACAGGGGACCACCTATGGCTACACCTTC. This encodes CASSSEQGTTYGYTF.

V is TRBV19 and J is TRBJ1-3, with a tentative D call TRBD1 (6 bases). The CDR3 has 15 residues. V dropped 5 bases and J dropped 5 bases, with 16 bases sitting between them. Germline V gene data show CDR1 as LNHDA and CDR2 as SQIVND (reference sequence). This chain's CDR3 is CASSSHMDSRNTIYF. As DNA, the CDR3 is TGTGCCAGTAGTTCCCATATGGACAGTAGAAACACCATATATTTT.

This clone is termed medium-sized (0.01 to 0.1%). The genes are TRBV11-3 and TRBJ2-5; 7 positions match TRBD2. CDR3 length equals 14 residues. After removal of 5 bases from V and 1 base from J, the junction contained 4 bases not matched to a gene. Germline CDR1 is SGHNT and CDR2 is YENEEA. The CDR3, as DNA: TGTGCCAGCAGCGGCAGGACTAGCCAAGAGACCCAGTACTTC. Translated, it gives CASSGRTSQETQYF.

This clone counts as large. The V gene is TRBV19, the J gene TRBJ2-7, with TRBD2 matching over 7 bases. V shed 8 bases, J shed 4 bases, and the junction held 8 bases outside the gene matches. This CDR3 spans 13 amino acids. Germline V gene sequence: CDR1 LNHDA, CDR2 SQIVND (reference sequence). CDR3 nucleotides: TGTGCCAGTTCGGGAGGTGTAGGTTACGAGCAGTACTTC. It specifies CASSGGVGYEQYF.

By share of the sample, this clone is medium-sized. This chain joins TRBV11-3 and TRBJ1-4, with 8 bases identical to TRBD1. This CDR3 spans 16 amino acids. From germline, CDR1 is SGHNT and CDR2 YENEEA. V trimming: 4 bases; J trimming: 4 bases; junction bases outside the gene matches: 8. As DNA, the CDR3 is TGTGCCAGCAGCTGGGGACAGGAAAGGGATAATGAAAAACTGTTTTTT. This encodes CASSWGQERDNEKLFF. The variable domain in full, completed from reference TRBV11-3 and TRBJ1-4, reads EAGVVQSPRYKIIEKKQPVAFWCNPISGHNTLYWYLQNLGQGPELLIRYENEEAVDDSQLPKDRFSAERLKGVDSTLKIQPAELGDSAVYLCASSWGQERDNEKLFFGSGTQLSVL.

This clone showed up just a few times. This rearrangement joins TRBV28 to TRBJ1-5; 7 nucleotides line up with TRBD1. Trimming at V came to 7 bases and at J to 11 bases, leaving 8 bases not matched to a gene. Germline V gives CDR1 MDHEN, CDR2 SYDVKM. This CDR3 is built from 12 residues. DNA for the CDR3: TGTGCCAGCACCCCCCCCAGGGGGGCCCAGCATTTT. Protein: CASTPPRGAQHF.

This clone was picked up a small number of times. The rearrangement uses TRBV19 and TRBJ1-4; D not resolved. Germline CDR1 reads LNHDA; CDR2 reads SQIVND (reference sequence). The CDR3 extends over 14 amino acids. V lost 0 bases to trimming and J lost 5 bases, with 7 bases between them. CDR3 sequence: CASSIDPMNEKLFF. The CDR3 region has the DNA TGTGCCAGTAGTATAGATCCTATGAATGAAAAACTGTTTTTT.

This chain uses TRBV28 with TRBJ1-2; maybe TRBD1 (5 bases). The CDR3 totals 16 residues. V lost 3 bases and J 2 bases, leaving 16 bases between the germline ends. Germline CDR1 MDHEN, CDR2 SYDVKM. The CDR3 DNA is TGTGCCAGCAGTTTCCCTTCCCCGGGGGAAAACTATGGCTACACCTTC. This codes for CASSFPSPGENYGYTF.

Judged by abundance, this clone is medium-sized. A read error may account for a junction end that differs from germline. This chain joins TRBV6-8 and TRBJ1-2, with D possibly matching TRBD1 (5 bases). The CDR3 covers 16 residues. CDR1 and CDR2 (germline): MNHGY, SAAAGT. As DNA, the CDR3 is TGTGCCATCAGTGTCCTCGGGGGGGGAGTTAACTATGGCTACACCTTC. Translation gives CAISVLGGGVNYGYTF.

The rearrangement joins TRBV19 to TRBJ1-5; the match to TRBD1 covers 9 bases. The CDR3 extends over 14 amino acids. The germline gives CDR1 LNHDA, CDR2 SQIVND (reference sequence). Germline trimming cut 7 bases from V and 5 bases from J; bases unmatched to any gene: 6. For the CDR3, the DNA is TGTGCCAGTAAGGGACAGGGCCCTCATCAGCCCCAGCATTTT. It specifies CASKGQGPHQPQHF. The full variable domain, in which reference TRBV19 and TRBJ1-5 provide the parts outside the CDR3, is DGGITQSPKYLFRKEGQNVTLSCEQNLNHDAMYWYRQDPGQGLRLIYYSQIVNDFQKGDIAEGYSVSREKKESFPLTVTSAQKNPTAFYLCASKGQGPHQPQHFGDGTRLSIL.

CDR3 sequence: CASNPGLAGARSSYNEQFF. CDR3 sequence (DNA): TGTGCCAGCAACCCGGGACTAGCGGGGGCCAGGAGCTCCTACAATGAGCAGTTCTTC. V is TRBV6-8 and J is TRBJ2-1; 14 positions match TRBD2. From germline, CDR1 is MNHGY and CDR2 SAAAGT. The CDR3 contains 19 residues. Germline trimming cut 7 bases from V and 0 bases from J; bases unmatched to any gene: 11.

The chain employs TRBV19 and TRBJ1-2, with TRBD1 matching 7 bases. CDR3 length: 14 residues. Germline CDR1 reads LNHDA; CDR2 reads SQIVND (reference sequence). V gave up 6 bases and J gave up 6 bases; unmatched junction bases: 10. The CDR3 protein is CASRRDSPRDGYTF. The CDR3 bases are TGTGCCAGTAGGAGGGACAGCCCCAGGGATGGCTACACCTTC. Variable domain in full (rest from reference TRBV19 and TRBJ1-2): DGGITQSPKYLFRKEGQNVTLSCEQNLNHDAMYWYRQDPGQGLRLIYYSQIVNDFQKGDIAEGYSVSREKKESFPLTVTSAQKNPTAFYLCASRRDSPRDGYTFGSGTRLTVV.

The V and J genes are TRBV28 and TRBJ2-7, with D tentatively TRBD1 or TRBD2 (5 bases each). The CDR3 runs to 13 residues. Between the trimmed V and J ends, which lost 3 bases and 9 bases, there was a span of 15 bases. Germline values: CDR1 MDHEN, CDR2 SYDVKM. CDR3 nucleotide sequence: TGTGCCAGCAGTTTGGGACCGCGGTGGGGGCAGTACTTC. It codes for CASSLGPRWGQYF.

The chain has TRBV19 and TRBJ2-1, with D unresolved. The germline V and J ends were trimmed by 5 bases and 6 bases, with 17 bases remaining between them. The CDR3 has 15 residues. Germline CDR1 and CDR2: LNHDA and SQIVND (reference sequence). The DNA of the CDR3 is TGTGCCAGTAGTCCCGCCAAGACGAGGTCCAATGAGCAGTTCTTC. Translating gives CASSPAKTRSNEQFF. Variable domain in full (rest from reference TRBV19 and TRBJ2-1): DGGITQSPKYLFRKEGQNVTLSCEQNLNHDAMYWYRQDPGQGLRLIYYSQIVNDFQKGDIAEGYSVSREKKESFPLTVTSAQKNPTAFYLCASSPAKTRSNEQFFGPGTRLTVL.

A few counts support this clone. The CDR3: CASRVGGGSNQPQHF. In DNA form, the CDR3 reads TGTGCCAGTAGAGTGGGAGGGGGGAGCAATCAGCCCCAGCATTTT. This chain joins TRBV19 and TRBJ1-5; tentatively, D is TRBD1 (6 bases). The CDR3 sequence is 15 residues long. Between the trimmed V and J ends, which lost 6 bases and 1 base, there was a span of 13 bases. CDR1 is LNHDA, CDR2 SQIVND, per germline (reference sequence).

The CDR3 region is CASSEWDRGYETQYF. In nucleotides, the CDR3 is TGTGCCAGCAGCGAATGGGACAGGGGGTATGAGACCCAGTACTTC. The gene calls are TRBV6-7 and TRBJ2-5; 11 bases map to TRBD1. TRBV6-7 is labeled an ORF, and its function is uncertain. This CDR3 comprises 15 residues. V was clipped by 6 bases and J by 5 bases; unmatched bases: 8.

The rearrangement uses TRBV30 and TRBJ2-2; 9 bases are shared with TRBD2. The CDR3 covers 17 residues. J lost 1 base, V lost 5 bases, and 11 bases had no gene match. CDR1 is GTSNPN and CDR2 is SVGIG in the germline V gene (reference sequence). The CDR3 bases are TGTGCCTGGTCCCCTCTAGCGGGGAGAATGAACACCGGGGAGCTGTTTTTT. Protein: CAWSPLAGRMNTGELFF.

This clone was seen a few times. Compared with germline, one end of the junction differs, possibly owing to a read error. The V gene is TRBV11-3, the J gene TRBJ1-2; tentatively, D is TRBD1 (5 bases). The germline V gene has CDR1 SGHNT and CDR2 YENEEA. This CDR3 has 16 residues. The chain's CDR3 is CASRPGGEASLYSYTF. The CDR3 region has the DNA TGTGCCAGCAGACCGGGGGGAGAGGCCAGTCTCTATAGCTACACCTTC.

This clone was detected a few times. This chain links TRBV6-8 with TRBJ2-1; D gene ambiguous. V lost 10 bases and J 2 bases, leaving 12 bases between the germline ends. In germline, CDR1 is MNHGY, CDR2 SAAAGT. The CDR3 loop spans 13 amino acids. The chain's CDR3 is CAIAADPYNEQFF. In nucleotides, the CDR3 is TGTGCCATCGCGGCAGACCCCTACAATGAGCAGTTCTTC.

The chain employs TRBV19 and TRBJ1-2; possible D gene TRBD1, 6 bases. The CDR3 contains 13 residues. V lost 3 bases to trimming and J lost 8 bases, with 13 bases between them. From germline, CDR1 is LNHDA and CDR2 SQIVND (reference sequence). The CDR3 DNA reads as TGTGCCAGTAGTATGGTACAGGGATCCGGCTACACCTTC. It translates to CASSMVQGSGYTF.

The chain carries TRBV30 and TRBJ1-5; TRBD1 is a possible D gene (6 bases). The CDR3 spans 23 residues. V was cut by 2 bases and J by 2 bases, with 37 bases left in between. CDR1 and CDR2 from the germline V gene are GTSNPN and SVGIG (reference sequence). The CDR3 protein is CAWSYGFGKPSRGVNLGNQPQHF. For the CDR3, the DNA is TGTGCCTGGAGTTACGGTTTCGGGAAGCCGAGCAGGGGCGTTAATTTAGGCAATCAGCCCCAGCATTTT.

The chain links TRBV19 to TRBJ2-5; D remains unclear. V lost 5 bases and J lost 2, with 9 bases in between. Germline V gives CDR1 LNHDA, CDR2 SQIVND (reference sequence). CDR3 length: 13 residues. The CDR3 here is CASSGLGQETQYF. In DNA, the CDR3 is TGTGCCAGTAGTGGATTGGGACAAGAGACCCAGTACTTC.